This T cell receptor (beta chain) was captured in a study of blood T cell repertoires in COVID-19. Profiled with immunoSEQ multiplex PCR; TCRdb holds only in-frame clones, not every one. The table shows some 420,000 clones, with around 89% occurring only once. V gave up 2 bases and J gave up 4 bases, with 13 bases separating them. Germline CDR1 is SGHRS and CDR2 is YFSETQ. The CDR3 runs 15 residues. The sequencing sample was made of PBMCs or T cells enriched from blood (not recorded which). The sequence came from a man aged 25-40 years who had recovered from COVID-19. V gene TRBV5-1 combines with J gene TRBJ2-1, with D possibly being TRBD1 (6 bases). The CDR3 is CASSLSDQGYNEQFF. DNA of the CDR3: TGCGCCAGCAGCTTATCCGATCAGGGGTACAATGAGCAGTTCTTC.